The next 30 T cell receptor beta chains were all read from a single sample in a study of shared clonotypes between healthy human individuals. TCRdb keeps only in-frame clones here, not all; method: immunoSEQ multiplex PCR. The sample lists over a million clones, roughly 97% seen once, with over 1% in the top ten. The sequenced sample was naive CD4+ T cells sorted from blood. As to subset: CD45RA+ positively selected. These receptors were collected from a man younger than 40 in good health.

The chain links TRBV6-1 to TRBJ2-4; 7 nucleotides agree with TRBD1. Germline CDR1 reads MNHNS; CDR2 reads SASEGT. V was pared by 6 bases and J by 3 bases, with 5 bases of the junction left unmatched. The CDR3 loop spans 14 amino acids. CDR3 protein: CASRLTGRKNIQYF. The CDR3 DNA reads TGTGCCAGCAGATTGACAGGGCGCAAAAACATTCAGTACTTC.

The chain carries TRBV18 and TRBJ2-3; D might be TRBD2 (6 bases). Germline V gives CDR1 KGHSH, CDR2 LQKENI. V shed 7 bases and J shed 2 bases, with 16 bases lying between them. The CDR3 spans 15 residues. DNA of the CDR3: TGTGCCAGCTTTGGGACTGTACTAGACACAGATACGCAGTATTTT. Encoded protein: CASFGTVLDTDTQYF.

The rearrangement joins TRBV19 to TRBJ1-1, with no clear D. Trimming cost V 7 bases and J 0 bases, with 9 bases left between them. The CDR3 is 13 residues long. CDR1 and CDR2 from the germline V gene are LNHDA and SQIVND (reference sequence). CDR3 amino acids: CASKPGMNTEAFF. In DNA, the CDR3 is TGTGCCAGTAAACCAGGAATGAACACTGAAGCTTTCTTT.

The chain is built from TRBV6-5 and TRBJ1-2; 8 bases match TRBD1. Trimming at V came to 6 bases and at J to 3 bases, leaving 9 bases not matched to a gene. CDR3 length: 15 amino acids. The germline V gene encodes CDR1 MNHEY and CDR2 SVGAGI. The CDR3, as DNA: TGTGCCAGCAGCCTCGGACAGGGCGGTGACTATGGCTACACCTTC. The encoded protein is CASSLGQGGDYGYTF.

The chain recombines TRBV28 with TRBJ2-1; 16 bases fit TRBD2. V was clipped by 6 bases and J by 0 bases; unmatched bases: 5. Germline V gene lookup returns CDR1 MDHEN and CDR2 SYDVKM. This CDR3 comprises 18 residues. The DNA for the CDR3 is TGTGCCAGCAGCACGGGACTAGCGGGAGGGAGCTCCTACAATGAGCAGTTCTTC. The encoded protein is CASSTGLAGGSSYNEQFF.

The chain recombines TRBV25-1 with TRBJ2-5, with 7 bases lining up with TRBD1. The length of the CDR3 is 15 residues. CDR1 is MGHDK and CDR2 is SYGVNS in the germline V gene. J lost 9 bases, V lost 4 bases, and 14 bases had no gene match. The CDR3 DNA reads TGTGCCAGCAGTGTGACAGGGACATCAACCGGGGCCCAGTACTTC. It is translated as CASSVTGTSTGAQYF.

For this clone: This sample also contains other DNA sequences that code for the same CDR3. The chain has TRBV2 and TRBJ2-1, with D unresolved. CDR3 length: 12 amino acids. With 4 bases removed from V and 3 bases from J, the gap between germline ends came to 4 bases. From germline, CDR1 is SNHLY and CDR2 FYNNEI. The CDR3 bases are TGTGCCAGCAGTGGCGGCTACAATGAGCAGTTCTTC. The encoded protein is CASSGGYNEQFF.

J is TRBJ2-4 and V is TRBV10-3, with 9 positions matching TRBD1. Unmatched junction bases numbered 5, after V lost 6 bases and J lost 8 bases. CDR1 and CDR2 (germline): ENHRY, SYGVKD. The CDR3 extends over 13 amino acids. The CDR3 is CAIRGTGLDIQYF. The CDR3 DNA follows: TGTGCCATCAGAGGGACAGGGTTGGACATTCAGTACTTC.

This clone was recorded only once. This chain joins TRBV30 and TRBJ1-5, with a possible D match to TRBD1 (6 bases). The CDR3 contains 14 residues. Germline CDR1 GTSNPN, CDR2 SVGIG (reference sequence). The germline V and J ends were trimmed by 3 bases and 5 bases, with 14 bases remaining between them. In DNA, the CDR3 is TGTGCCTGGAGGGCAAACCGGGGGCATCAGCCCCAGCATTTT. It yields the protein CAWRANRGHQPQHF.

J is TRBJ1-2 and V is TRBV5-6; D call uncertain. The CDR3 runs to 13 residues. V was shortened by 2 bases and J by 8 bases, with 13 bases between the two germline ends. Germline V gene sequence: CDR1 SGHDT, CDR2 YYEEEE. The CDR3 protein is CASSFTARWGYTF. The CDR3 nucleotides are TGTGCCAGCAGCTTTACAGCACGCTGGGGCTACACCTTC.

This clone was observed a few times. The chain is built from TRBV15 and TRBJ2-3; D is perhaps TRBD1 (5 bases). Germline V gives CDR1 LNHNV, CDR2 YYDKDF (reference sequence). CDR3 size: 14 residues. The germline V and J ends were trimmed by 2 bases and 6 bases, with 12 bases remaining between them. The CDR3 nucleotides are TGTGCCACCAGCAGACTATCGCCAGGGGATACGCAGTATTTT. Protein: CATSRLSPGDTQYF.

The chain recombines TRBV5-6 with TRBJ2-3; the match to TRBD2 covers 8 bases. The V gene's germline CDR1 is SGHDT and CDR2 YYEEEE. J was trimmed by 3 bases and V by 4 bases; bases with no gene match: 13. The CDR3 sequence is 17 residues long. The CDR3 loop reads CASSGERWREVTDTQYF. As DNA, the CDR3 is TGTGCCAGCAGCGGGGAAAGGTGGCGGGAGGTGACAGATACGCAGTATTTT.

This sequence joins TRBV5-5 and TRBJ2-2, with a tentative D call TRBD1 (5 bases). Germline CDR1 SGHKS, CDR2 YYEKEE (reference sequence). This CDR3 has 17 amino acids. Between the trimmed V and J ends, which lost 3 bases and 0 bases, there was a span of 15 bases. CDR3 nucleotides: TGTGCCAGCAGCTCAACCTATACAGGAACGAACACCGGGGAGCTGTTTTTT. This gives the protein CASSSTYTGTNTGELFF.

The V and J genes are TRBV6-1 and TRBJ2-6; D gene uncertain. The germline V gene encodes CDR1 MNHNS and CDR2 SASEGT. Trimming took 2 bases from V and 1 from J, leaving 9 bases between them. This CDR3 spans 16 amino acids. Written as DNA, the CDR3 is TGTGCCAGCAGTGAATGGAGCGATTCTGGGGCCAACGTCCTGACTTTC. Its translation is CASSEWSDSGANVLTF.

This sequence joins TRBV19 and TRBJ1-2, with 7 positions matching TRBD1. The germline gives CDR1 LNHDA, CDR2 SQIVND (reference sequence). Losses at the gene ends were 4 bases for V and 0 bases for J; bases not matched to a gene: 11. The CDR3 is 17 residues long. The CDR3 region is CASSTGTARPTNYGYTF. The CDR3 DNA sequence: TGTGCCAGTAGTACCGGGACAGCTAGACCGACTAACTATGGCTACACCTTC.

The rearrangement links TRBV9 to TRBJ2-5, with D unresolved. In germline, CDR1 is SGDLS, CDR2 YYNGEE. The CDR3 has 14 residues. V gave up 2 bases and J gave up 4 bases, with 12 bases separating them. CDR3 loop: CASSVRSSGETQYF. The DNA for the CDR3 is TGTGCCAGCAGCGTCCGCAGCTCGGGAGAGACCCAGTACTTC.

The CDR3 DNA sequence: TGTGCCAGCAGCCCCTCCCCTGGTCTCAATCAGCCCCAGCATTTT. Protein product: CASSPSPGLNQPQHF. The chain combines TRBV7-2 with TRBJ1-5; D is unclear. V lost 5 bases and J lost 3, with 14 bases in between. CDR1 SGHTA and CDR2 FQGNSA come from the germline V gene. This CDR3 contains 15 residues.

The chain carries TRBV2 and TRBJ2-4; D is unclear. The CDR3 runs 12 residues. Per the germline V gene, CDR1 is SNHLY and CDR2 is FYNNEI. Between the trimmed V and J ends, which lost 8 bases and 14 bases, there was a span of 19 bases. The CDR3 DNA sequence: TGTGCCAGCTCTGTAATTGTCTTCAGCGAGTACTTC. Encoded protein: CASSVIVFSEYF. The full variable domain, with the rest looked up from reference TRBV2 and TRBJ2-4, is EPEVTQTPSHQVTQMGQEVILRCVPISNHLYFYWYRQILGQKVEFLVSFYNNEISEKSEIFDDQFSVERPDGSNFTLKIRSTKLEDSAMYFCASSVIVFSEYFGAGTRLSVL.

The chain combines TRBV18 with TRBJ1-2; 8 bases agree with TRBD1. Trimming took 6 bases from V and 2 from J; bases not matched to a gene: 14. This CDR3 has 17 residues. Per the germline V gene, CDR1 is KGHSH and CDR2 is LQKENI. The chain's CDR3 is CASSPIPTGDLNYGYTF. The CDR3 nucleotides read TGTGCCAGCTCGCCTATTCCGACAGGGGACCTAAACTATGGCTACACCTTC.

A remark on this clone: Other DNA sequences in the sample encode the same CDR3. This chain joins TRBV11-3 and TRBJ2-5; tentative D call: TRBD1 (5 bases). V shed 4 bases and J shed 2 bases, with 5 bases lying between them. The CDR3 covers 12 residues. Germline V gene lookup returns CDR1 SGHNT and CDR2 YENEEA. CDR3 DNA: TGTGCCAGCAGCTCAGGGCAAGAGACCCAGTACTTC. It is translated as CASSSGQETQYF. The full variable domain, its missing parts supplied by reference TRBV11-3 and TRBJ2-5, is EAGVVQSPRYKIIEKKQPVAFWCNPISGHNTLYWYLQNLGQGPELLIRYENEEAVDDSQLPKDRFSAERLKGVDSTLKIQPAELGDSAVYLCASSSGQETQYFGPGTRLLVL.

The CDR3 DNA reads as TGCAGCACCCGGCTCGACAGGGAGCAGTACTTC. Protein sequence: CSTRLDREQYF. The chain couples TRBV29-1 to TRBJ2-7; weak D call: TRBD1 (6 bases). This CDR3 has 11 residues. Per the germline V gene, CDR1 is SQVTM and CDR2 is ANQGSEA. V lost 8 bases and J 7 bases, leaving 15 bases between the germline ends.

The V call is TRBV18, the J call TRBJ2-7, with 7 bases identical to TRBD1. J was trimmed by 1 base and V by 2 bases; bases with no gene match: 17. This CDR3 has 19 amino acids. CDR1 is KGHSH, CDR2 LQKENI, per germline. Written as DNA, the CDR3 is TGTGCCAGCTCACCAACTCCGGGACAGCGAGTCCAGTCTTCCTACGAGCAGTACTTC. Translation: CASSPTPGQRVQSSYEQYF.

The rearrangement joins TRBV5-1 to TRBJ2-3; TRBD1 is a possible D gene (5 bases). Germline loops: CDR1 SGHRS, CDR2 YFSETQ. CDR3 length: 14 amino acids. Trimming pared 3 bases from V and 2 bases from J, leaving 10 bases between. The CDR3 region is CASSYRQNTDTQYF. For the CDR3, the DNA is TGCGCCAGCAGCTACAGACAGAACACAGATACGCAGTATTTT.

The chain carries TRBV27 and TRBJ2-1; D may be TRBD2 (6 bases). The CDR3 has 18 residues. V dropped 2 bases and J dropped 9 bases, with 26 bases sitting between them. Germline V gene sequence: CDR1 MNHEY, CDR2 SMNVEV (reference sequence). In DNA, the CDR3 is TGTGCCAGCAGTTTAAGATCGCGCACGCCGACTAGAAGGGGTGAGCAGTTCTTC. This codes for CASSLRSRTPTRRGEQFF.

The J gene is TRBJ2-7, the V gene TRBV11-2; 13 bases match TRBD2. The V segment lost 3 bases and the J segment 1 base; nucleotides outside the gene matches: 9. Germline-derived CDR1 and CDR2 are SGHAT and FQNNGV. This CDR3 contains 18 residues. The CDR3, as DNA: TGTGCCAGCAGCTTCAAACTAGCGGGAGGGCCGCGGTCCTACGAGCAGTACTTC. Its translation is CASSFKLAGGPRSYEQYF.

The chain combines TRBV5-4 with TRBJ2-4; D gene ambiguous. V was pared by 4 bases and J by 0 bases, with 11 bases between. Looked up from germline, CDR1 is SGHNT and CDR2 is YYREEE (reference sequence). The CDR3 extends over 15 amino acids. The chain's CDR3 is CASSVVTGAKNIQYF. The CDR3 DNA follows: TGTGCCAGCAGCGTAGTAACTGGAGCCAAAAACATTCAGTACTTC. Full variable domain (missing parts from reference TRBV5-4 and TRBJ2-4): ETGVTQSPTHLIKTRGQQVTLRCSSQSGHNTVSWYQQALGQGPQFIFQYYREEENGRGNFPPRFSGLQFPNYSSELNVNALELDDSALYLCASSVVTGAKNIQYFGAGTRLSVL.

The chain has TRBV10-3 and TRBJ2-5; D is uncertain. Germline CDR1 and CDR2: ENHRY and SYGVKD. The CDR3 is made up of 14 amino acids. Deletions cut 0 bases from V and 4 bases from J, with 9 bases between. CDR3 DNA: TGTGCCATCAGTGAGTCTGTATTCAGAGAGACCCAGTACTTC. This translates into CAISESVFRETQYF.

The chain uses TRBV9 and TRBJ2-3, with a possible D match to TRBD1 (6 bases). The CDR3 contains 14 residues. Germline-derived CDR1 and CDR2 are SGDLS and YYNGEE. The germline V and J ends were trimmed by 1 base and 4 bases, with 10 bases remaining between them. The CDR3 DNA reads TGTGCCAGCAGCGTACAGGGGTGGGCAGATACGCAGTATTTT. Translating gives CASSVQGWADTQYF.

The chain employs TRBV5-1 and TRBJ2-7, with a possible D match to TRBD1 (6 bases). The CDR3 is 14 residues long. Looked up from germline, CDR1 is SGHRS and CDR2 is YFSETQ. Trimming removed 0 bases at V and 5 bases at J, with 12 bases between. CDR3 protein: CASSLGGQIDEQYF. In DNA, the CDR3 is TGCGCCAGCAGCTTGGGGGGGCAGATCGACGAGCAGTACTTC.

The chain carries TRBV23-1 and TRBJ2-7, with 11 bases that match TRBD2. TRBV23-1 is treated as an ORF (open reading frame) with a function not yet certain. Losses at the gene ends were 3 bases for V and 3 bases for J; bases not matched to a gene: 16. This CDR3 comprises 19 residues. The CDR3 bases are TGCGCCAGCAGTCACCCAGGGCTTATACCTAGCGGGAGGTACTACGAGCAGTACTTC. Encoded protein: CASSHPGLIPSGRYYEQYF.